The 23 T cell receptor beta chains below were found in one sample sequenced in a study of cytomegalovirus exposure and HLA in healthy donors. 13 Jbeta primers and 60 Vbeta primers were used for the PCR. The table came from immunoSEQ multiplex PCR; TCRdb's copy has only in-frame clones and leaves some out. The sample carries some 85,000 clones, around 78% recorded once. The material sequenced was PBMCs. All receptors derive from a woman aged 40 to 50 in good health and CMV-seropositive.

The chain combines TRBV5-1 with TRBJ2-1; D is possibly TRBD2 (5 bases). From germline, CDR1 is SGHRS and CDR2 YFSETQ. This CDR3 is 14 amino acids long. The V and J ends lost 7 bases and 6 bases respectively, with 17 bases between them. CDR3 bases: TGCGCCAGCGCATCGGGGTGGGGAACCAATGAGCAGTTCTTC. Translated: CASASGWGTNEQFF.

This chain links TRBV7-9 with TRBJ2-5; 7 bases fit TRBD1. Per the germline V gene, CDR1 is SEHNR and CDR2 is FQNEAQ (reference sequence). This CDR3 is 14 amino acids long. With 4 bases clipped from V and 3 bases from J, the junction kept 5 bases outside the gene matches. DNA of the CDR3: TGTGCCAGCAGCTCACCCACAGGGGAAGAGACCCAGTACTTC. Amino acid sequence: CASSSPTGEETQYF.

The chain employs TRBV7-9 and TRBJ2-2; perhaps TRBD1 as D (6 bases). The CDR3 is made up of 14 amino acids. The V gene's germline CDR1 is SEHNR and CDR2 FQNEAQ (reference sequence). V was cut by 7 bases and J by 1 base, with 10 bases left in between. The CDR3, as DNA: TGTGCCAGCAATTCGGGACAGAACACCGGGGAGCTGTTTTTT. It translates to CASNSGQNTGELFF.

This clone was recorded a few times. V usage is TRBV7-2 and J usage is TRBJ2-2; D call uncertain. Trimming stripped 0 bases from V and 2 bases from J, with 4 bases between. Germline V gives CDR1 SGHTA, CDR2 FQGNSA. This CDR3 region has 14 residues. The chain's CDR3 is CASSLATNTGELFF. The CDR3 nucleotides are TGTGCCAGCAGCTTAGCAACTAACACCGGGGAGCTGTTTTTT.

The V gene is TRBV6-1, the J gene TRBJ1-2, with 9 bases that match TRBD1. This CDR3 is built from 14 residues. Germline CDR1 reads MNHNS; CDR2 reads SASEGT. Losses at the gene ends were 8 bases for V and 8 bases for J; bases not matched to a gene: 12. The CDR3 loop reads CASLPGQGTGGYTF. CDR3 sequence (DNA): TGTGCCAGCTTGCCGGGACAGGGAACCGGCGGCTACACCTTC.

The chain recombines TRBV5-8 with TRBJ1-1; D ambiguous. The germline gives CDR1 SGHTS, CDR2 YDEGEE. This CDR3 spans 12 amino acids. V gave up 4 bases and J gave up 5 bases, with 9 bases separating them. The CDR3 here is CASSEAETEAFF. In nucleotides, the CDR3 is TGTGCCAGCAGCGAAGCGGAGACTGAAGCTTTCTTT.

CDR3 in amino acids: CASSVEQAGSADTQYF. DNA of the CDR3: TGTGCCAGCAGCGTAGAACAAGCGGGAAGCGCAGATACGCAGTATTTT. The rearrangement joins TRBV9 to TRBJ2-3; 7 bases line up with TRBD2. Per germline, CDR1 SGDLS and CDR2 YYNGEE. V was clipped by 0 bases and J by 4 bases; unmatched bases: 8. CDR3 length: 16 amino acids.

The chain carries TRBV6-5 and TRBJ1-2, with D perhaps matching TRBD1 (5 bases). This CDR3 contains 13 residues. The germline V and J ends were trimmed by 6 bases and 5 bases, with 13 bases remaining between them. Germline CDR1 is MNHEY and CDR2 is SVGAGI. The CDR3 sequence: CASRPTGGYGYTF. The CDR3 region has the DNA TGTGCCAGCAGGCCGACGGGGGGTTATGGCTACACCTTC.

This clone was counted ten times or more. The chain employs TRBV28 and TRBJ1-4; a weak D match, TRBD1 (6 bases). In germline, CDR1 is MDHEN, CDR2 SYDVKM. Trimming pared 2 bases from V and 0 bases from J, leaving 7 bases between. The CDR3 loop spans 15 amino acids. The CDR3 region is CASSLGGATNEKLFF. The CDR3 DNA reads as TGTGCCAGCAGTTTAGGGGGCGCAACTAATGAAAAACTGTTTTTT.

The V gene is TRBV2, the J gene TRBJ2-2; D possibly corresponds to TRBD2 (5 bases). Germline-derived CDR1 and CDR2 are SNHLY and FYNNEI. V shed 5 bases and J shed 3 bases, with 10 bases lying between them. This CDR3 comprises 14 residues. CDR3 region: CASSPGIYTGELFF. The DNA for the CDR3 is TGTGCCAGCAGTCCCGGGATCTACACCGGGGAGCTGTTTTTT.

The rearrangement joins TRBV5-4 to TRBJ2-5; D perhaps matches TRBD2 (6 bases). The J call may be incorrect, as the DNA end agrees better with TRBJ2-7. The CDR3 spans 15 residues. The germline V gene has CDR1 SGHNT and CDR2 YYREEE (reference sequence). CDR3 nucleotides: TGTGCCAGCAGCTTGGGTAGCGGAGCATTCTACGAGCAGTACTTC. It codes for CASSLGSGAFYEQYF.

The CDR3 is CASSPGAFSNTEAFF. The DNA of the CDR3 is TGTGCCAGCTCACCGGGGGCATTTTCGAACACTGAAGCTTTCTTT. The chain uses TRBV18 and TRBJ1-1; tentatively, D is TRBD1 (6 bases). This CDR3 region has 15 residues. In germline, CDR1 is KGHSH, CDR2 LQKENI. V lost 3 bases and J 1 base, leaving 12 bases between the germline ends.

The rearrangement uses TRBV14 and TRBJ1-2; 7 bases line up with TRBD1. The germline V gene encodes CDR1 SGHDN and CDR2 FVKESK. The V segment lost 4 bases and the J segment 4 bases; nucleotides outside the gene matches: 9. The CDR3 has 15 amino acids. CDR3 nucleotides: TGTGCCAGCAGCCCGTCGACAGGGTCTTCCTATGGCTACACCTTC. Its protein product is CASSPSTGSSYGYTF.

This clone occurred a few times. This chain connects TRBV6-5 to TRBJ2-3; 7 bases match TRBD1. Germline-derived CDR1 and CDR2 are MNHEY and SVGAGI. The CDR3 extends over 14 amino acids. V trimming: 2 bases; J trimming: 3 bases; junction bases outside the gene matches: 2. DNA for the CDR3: TGTGCCAGCAGTTACGGGACAGAAACAGATACGCAGTATTTT. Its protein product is CASSYGTETDTQYF.

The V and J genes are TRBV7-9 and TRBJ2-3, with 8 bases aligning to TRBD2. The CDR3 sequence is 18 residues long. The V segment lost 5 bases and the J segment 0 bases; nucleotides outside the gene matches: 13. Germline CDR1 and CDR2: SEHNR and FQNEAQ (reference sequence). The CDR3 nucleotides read TGTGCCAGCAGCATTCGACGTCTGGCGGGAGGTAGCACAGATACGCAGTATTTT. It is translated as CASSIRRLAGGSTDTQYF.

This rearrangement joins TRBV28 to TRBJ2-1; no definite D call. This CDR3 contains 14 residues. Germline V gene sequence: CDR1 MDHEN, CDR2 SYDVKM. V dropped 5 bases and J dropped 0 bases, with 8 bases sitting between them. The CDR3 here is CASSHSSSYNEQFF. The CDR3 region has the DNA TGTGCCAGCAGTCACTCAAGCTCCTACAATGAGCAGTTCTTC.

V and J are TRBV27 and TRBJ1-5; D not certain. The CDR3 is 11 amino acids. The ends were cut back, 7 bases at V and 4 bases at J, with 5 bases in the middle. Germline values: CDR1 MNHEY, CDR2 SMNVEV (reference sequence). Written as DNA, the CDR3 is TGTGCCAGCAATATAAATCAGCCCCAGCATTTT. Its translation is CASNINQPQHF.

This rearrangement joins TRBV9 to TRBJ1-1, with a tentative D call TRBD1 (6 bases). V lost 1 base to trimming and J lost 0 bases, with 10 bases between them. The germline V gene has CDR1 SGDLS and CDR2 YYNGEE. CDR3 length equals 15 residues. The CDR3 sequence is CASSVTGQLNTEAFF. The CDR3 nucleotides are TGTGCCAGCAGCGTAACGGGACAACTGAACACTGAAGCTTTCTTT.

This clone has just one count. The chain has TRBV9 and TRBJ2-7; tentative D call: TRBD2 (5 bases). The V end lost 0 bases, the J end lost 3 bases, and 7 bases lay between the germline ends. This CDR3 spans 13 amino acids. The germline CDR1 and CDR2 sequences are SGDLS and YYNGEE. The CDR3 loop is CASSVGSDYEQYF. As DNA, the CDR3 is TGTGCCAGCAGCGTAGGTAGCGACTACGAGCAGTACTTC.

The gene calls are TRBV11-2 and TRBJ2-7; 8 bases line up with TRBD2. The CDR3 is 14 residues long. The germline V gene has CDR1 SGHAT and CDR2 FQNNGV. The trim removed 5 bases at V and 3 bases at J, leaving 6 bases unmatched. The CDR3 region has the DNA TGTGCCAGCAGCCACAGCGGGAGTAACTACGAGCAGTACTTC. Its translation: CASSHSGSNYEQYF.

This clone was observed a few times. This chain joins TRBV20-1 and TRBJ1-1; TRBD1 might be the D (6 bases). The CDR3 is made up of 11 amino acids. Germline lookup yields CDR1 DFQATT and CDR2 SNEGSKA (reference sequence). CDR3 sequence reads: CSPQGDTEAFF. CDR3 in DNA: TGCAGCCCACAGGGTGACACTGAAGCTTTCTTT.

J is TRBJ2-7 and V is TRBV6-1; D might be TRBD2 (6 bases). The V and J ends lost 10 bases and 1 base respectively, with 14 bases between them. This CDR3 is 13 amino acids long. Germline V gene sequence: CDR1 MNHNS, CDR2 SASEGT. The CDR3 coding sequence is TGTGCCACCGGAGGGGTTCGGTCCTACGAGCAGTACTTC. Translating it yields CATGGVRSYEQYF.

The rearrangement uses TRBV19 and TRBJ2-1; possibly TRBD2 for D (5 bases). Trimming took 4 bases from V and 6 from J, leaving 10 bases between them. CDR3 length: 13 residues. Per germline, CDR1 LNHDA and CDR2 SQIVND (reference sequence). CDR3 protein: CASSTSTSNEQFF. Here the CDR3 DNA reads TGTGCCAGTAGTACCAGTACTAGCAATGAGCAGTTCTTC.